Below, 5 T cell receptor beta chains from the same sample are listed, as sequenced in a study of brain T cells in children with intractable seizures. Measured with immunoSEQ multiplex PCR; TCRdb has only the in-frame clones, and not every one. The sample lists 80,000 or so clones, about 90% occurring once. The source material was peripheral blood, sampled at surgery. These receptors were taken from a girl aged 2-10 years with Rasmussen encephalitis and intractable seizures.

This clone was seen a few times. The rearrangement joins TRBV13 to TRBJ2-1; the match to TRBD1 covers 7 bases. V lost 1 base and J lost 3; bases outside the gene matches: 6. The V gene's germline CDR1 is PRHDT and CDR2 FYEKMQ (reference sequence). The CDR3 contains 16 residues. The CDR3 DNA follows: TGTGCCAGCAGCTTAGTCGGGGACAGCGGCTACAATGAGCAGTTCTTC. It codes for CASSLVGDSGYNEQFF.

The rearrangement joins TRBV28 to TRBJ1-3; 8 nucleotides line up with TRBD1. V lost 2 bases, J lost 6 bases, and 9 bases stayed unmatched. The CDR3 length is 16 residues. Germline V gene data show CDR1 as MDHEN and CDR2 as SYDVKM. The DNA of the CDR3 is TGTGCCAGCAGTTTAGAAACGACAGGGGACACAAACACCATATATTTT. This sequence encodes CASSLETTGDTNTIYF.

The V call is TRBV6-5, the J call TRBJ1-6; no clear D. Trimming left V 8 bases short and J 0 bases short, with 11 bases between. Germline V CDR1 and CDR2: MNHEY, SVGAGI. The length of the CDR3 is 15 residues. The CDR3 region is CASASRPSYNSPLHF. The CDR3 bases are TGTGCCAGCGCCAGCCGCCCCTCCTATAATTCACCCCTCCACTTT.

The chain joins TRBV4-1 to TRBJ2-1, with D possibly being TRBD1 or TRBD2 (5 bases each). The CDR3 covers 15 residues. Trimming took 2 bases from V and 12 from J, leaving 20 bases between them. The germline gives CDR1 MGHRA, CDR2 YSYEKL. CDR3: CASSQRRDEGSGQFF. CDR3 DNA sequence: TGCGCCAGCAGCCAACGACGGGACGAAGGGTCCGGGCAGTTCTTC.

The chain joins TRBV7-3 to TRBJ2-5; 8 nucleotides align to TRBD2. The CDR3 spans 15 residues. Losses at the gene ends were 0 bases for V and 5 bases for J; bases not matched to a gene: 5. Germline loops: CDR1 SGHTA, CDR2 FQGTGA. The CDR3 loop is CASSLTSGRGETQYF. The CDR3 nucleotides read TGTGCCAGCAGCTTAACCAGCGGGAGAGGGGAGACCCAGTACTTC.